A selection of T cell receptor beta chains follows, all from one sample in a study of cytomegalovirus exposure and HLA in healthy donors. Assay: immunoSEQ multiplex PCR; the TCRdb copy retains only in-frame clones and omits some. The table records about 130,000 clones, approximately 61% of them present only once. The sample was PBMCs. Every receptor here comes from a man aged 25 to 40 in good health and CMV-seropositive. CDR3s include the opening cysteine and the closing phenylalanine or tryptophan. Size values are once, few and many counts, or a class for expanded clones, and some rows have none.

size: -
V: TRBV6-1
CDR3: CASSEWGRGLYGYTF

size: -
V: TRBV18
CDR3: CASSPKTKANEQFF

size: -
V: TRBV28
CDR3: CASTGLEAEAFF

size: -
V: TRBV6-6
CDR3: CASRGLAGSTGELFF

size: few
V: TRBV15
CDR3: CATSRRGTGVGTQYF

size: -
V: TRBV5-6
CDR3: CASSTSGRATDEQFF

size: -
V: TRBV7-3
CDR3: CASRLNPSYNEQFF

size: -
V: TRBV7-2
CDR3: CASSLGSVPTQYF

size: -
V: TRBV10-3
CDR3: CAISESKMATATGYEQFF

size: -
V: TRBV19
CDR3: CASSIGGEQYF

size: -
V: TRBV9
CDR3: CASSAPLRVGTDTQYF

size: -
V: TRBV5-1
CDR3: CASSLDIGNSGELFF

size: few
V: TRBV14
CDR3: CASSLLRGTEAFF

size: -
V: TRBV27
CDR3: CASSLMGASTDTQYF

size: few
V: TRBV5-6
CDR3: CASSTRLAAWPAISYEQYF

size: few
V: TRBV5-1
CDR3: CASSDQSGAYNEQFF

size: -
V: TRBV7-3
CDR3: CASSLGLAERTDTQYF

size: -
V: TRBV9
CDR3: CASSGGQSSYNEQFF

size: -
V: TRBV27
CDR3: CASSMTGTGDYGYTF

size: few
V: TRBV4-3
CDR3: CASSQDRASSGNQPQHF

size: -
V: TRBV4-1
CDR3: CASSRRDSPYNGYTF

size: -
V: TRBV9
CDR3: CASSVGGPLYEQYF

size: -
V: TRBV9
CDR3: CASSPPPGLAGADTQYF

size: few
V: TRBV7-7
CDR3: CASSLTGGTDTQYF

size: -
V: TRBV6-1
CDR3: CASSEGLAGVTGELFF

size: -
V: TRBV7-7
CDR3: CASSLGSSGYNEQFF

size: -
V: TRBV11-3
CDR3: CNEGQAIYEQYF

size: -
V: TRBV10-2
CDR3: CASSYQGFEETQYF

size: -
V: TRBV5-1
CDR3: CASSFLRGAGANVLTF

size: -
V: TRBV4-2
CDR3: CASQREGFGTDTQYF

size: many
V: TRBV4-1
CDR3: CASSHPARGRTGEQYF

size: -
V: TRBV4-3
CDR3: CASSQDRPIGEKLFF

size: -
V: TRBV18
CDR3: CASSELSGNQPQHF

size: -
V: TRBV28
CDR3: CASSSTGTSGRRKQFF

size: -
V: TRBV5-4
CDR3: CASSLGGLAYSTGELFF

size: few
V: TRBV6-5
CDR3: CASRSQGLSYNEQFF

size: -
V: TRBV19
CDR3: CASNKRREGNEQFF

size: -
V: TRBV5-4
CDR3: CASSLATGTSIHEQFF

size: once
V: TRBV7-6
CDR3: CASSLNLGSGDTQPQHF

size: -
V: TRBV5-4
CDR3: CASSAPGFSHYGYTF

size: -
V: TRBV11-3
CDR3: CASSLGSHEQFF

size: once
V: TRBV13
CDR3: CASSLGILAEHYEQYF

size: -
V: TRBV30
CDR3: CAWSRGLSSDEQFF

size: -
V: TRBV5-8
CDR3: CASSTRLAGGEQFF

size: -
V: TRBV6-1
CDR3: CASSENVLAVDYEQYF